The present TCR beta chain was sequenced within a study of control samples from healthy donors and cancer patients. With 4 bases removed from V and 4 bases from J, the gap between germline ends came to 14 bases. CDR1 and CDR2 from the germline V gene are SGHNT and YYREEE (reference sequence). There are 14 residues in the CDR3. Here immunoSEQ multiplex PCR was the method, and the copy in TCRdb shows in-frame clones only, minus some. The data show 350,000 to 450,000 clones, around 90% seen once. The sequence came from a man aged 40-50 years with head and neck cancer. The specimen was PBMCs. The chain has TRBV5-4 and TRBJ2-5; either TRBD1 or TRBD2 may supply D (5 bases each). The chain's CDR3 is CASSTGRRRETQYF. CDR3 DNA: TGTGCCAGCAGCACGGGACGAAGGCGAGAGACCCAGTACTTC.